A selection of T cell receptor beta chains follows, all from one sample in a study of T cell responses to AZD1222 COVID-19 vaccine. Some clones are missing from TCRdb's copy, which holds only in-frame ones; the method was immunoSEQ multiplex PCR. The data show tens of thousands of clones, roughly 84% seen once. Sequences were derived from peripheral blood, sampled on day 0 of AZD1222 vaccination. The receptor set was obtained from an adult in good health. CDR3s include the opening cysteine and the closing phenylalanine or tryptophan. Fields, in order: clone size, J gene, D gene, V gene, CDR3 protein, CDR3 DNA. D genes are given only for firm matches. Some rows have no size entry. The others give once, few or many, or a class for an expanded clone.

clone_size: -
j_call: TRBJ2-3
d_call: -
v_call: TRBV7-6
cdr3_aa: CASSLVGGSTDTQYF
cdr3_nt: TGTGCCAGCAGCTTAGTAGGGGGGAGCACAGATACGCAGTATTTT

clone_size: -
j_call: TRBJ2-7
d_call: TRBD1
v_call: TRBV28
cdr3_aa: CASRGAGGYEQYF
cdr3_nt: TGTGCCAGCAGAGGGGCAGGGGGCTACGAGCAGTACTTC

clone_size: -
j_call: TRBJ2-7
d_call: -
v_call: TRBV9
cdr3_aa: CASSVEGGSYEQYF
cdr3_nt: TGTGCCAGCAGCGTAGAGGGGGGCTCCTACGAGCAGTACTTC

clone_size: once
j_call: TRBJ1-6
d_call: TRBD1
v_call: TRBV7-2
cdr3_aa: CASSTGTGGNSPLHF
cdr3_nt: TGTGCCAGCAGCACCGGGACAGGGGGTAATTCACCCCTCCACTTT

clone_size: -
j_call: TRBJ1-1
d_call: TRBD1
v_call: TRBV5-4
cdr3_aa: CASSVTGNGDTEAFF
cdr3_nt: TGTGCCAGCAGCGTGACAGGGAATGGGGACACTGAAGCTTTCTTT

clone_size: -
j_call: TRBJ1-6
d_call: -
v_call: TRBV18
cdr3_aa: CASSPGGARAYSPLHF
cdr3_nt: TGTGCCAGCTCACCAGGGGGTGCCCGAGCTTATTCACCCCTCCACTTT

clone_size: -
j_call: TRBJ1-5
d_call: TRBD1
v_call: TRBV6-5
cdr3_aa: CVSSATGDQPQHF
cdr3_nt: TGTGTCAGCAGCGCTACAGGGGATCAGCCCCAGCATTTT

clone_size: -
j_call: TRBJ2-1
d_call: TRBD2
v_call: TRBV7-2
cdr3_aa: CASSLGSGADEQFF
cdr3_nt: TGTGCCAGCAGCTTAGGAAGCGGGGCAGATGAGCAGTTCTTC

clone_size: -
j_call: TRBJ1-2
d_call: -
v_call: TRBV6-5
cdr3_aa: CASSRREGGYTF
cdr3_nt: TGTGCCAGCAGTCGCAGGGAGGGCGGCTACACCTTC

clone_size: -
j_call: TRBJ1-6
d_call: TRBD1
v_call: TRBV10-3
cdr3_aa: CAISGTGSWSPLHF
cdr3_nt: TGTGCCATCAGTGGGACAGGGTCATGGTCACCCCTCCACTTT

clone_size: -
j_call: TRBJ2-2
d_call: -
v_call: TRBV7-3
cdr3_aa: CASSSTPGAGELFF
cdr3_nt: TGTGCCAGCAGCTCCACCCCCGGGGCCGGGGAGCTGTTTTTT

clone_size: -
j_call: TRBJ2-1
d_call: TRBD2
v_call: TRBV28
cdr3_aa: CASSLMGLGINEQFF
cdr3_nt: TGTGCCAGCAGTTTAATGGGACTAGGAATCAATGAGCAGTTCTTC

clone_size: -
j_call: TRBJ1-1
d_call: -
v_call: TRBV18
cdr3_aa: CASSPNVNTEAFF
cdr3_nt: TGTGCCAGCTCACCAAATGTAAACACTGAAGCTTTCTTT

clone_size: -
j_call: TRBJ1-1
d_call: -
v_call: TRBV3-1/TRBV3-2
cdr3_aa: CASSQGLLPAFF
cdr3_nt: TGTGCCAGCAGCCAAGGTCTCCTACCAGCTTTCTTT

clone_size: -
j_call: TRBJ2-1
d_call: -
v_call: TRBV6-4
cdr3_aa: CASSDGAGGRSSYNEQFF
cdr3_nt: TGTGCCAGCAGTGATGGGGCGGGCGGCCGGAGCTCCTACAATGAGCAGTTCTTC

clone_size: -
j_call: TRBJ2-3
d_call: -
v_call: TRBV19
cdr3_aa: CASRPQFRTPHTDTQYF
cdr3_nt: TGTGCCAGTAGACCCCAATTTAGGACCCCCCACACAGATACGCAGTATTTT

clone_size: -
j_call: TRBJ1-1
d_call: TRBD1
v_call: TRBV7-2
cdr3_aa: CASSSGQDWTEAFF
cdr3_nt: TGTGCCAGCAGCTCCGGACAGGACTGGACTGAAGCTTTCTTT

clone_size: -
j_call: TRBJ1-5
d_call: -
v_call: TRBV28
cdr3_aa: CASSRSSQHF
cdr3_nt: TGTGCCAGCAGCCGCAGTTCCCAGCATTTT

clone_size: -
j_call: TRBJ1-2
d_call: TRBD1
v_call: TRBV28
cdr3_aa: CASSAPGTGPEGYTF
cdr3_nt: TGTGCCAGCAGTGCTCCCGGGACAGGTCCGGAAGGCTACACCTTC

clone_size: -
j_call: TRBJ1-5
d_call: TRBD1
v_call: TRBV19
cdr3_aa: CASSTTGQSNQPQHF
cdr3_nt: TGTGCCAGTAGTACAACGGGACAGAGCAATCAGCCCCAGCATTTT

clone_size: -
j_call: TRBJ2-7
d_call: -
v_call: TRBV28
cdr3_aa: CASRVSVEGGYEQYF
cdr3_nt: TGTGCCAGCAGGGTTAGCGTTGAGGGGGGCTACGAGCAGTACTTC

clone_size: -
j_call: TRBJ1-2
d_call: -
v_call: TRBV5-1
cdr3_aa: CASSLDGTRTNYGYTF
cdr3_nt: TGCGCCAGCAGCTTGGATGGGACTCGGACTAACTATGGCTACACCTTC

clone_size: -
j_call: TRBJ1-2
d_call: -
v_call: TRBV7-9
cdr3_aa: CASSLAGLQVHYGYTF
cdr3_nt: TGTGCCAGCAGCTTAGCGGGACTCCAAGTGCACTATGGCTACACCTTC

clone_size: once
j_call: TRBJ1-1
d_call: -
v_call: TRBV5-1
cdr3_aa: CASSLEATGGEAFF
cdr3_nt: TGCGCCAGCAGCTTGGAGGCGACAGGCGGTGAAGCTTTCTTT

clone_size: -
j_call: TRBJ1-2
d_call: -
v_call: TRBV5-4
cdr3_aa: CASSFVGDGYTF
cdr3_nt: TGTGCCAGCAGCTTTGTGGGGGATGGCTACACCTTC

clone_size: -
j_call: TRBJ2-5
d_call: -
v_call: TRBV27
cdr3_aa: CASSPPGLQGGETQYF
cdr3_nt: TGTGCCAGCAGCCCCCCGGGCTTACAGGGAGGGGAGACCCAGTACTTC

clone_size: -
j_call: TRBJ2-5
d_call: TRBD1
v_call: TRBV18
cdr3_aa: CASSPGQQETQYF
cdr3_nt: TGTGCCAGCTCACCGGGACAGCAAGAGACCCAGTACTTC

clone_size: -
j_call: TRBJ1-1
d_call: TRBD1
v_call: TRBV28
cdr3_aa: CASSWGRTGEAFF
cdr3_nt: TGTGCCAGCAGTTGGGGGCGGACAGGGGAAGCTTTCTTT

clone_size: -
j_call: TRBJ2-7
d_call: -
v_call: TRBV11-3
cdr3_aa: CASSLGLQGEQYF
cdr3_nt: TGTGCCAGCAGCTTAGGTCTTCAGGGCGAGCAGTACTTC

clone_size: -
j_call: TRBJ2-7
d_call: TRBD1
v_call: TRBV4-1
cdr3_aa: CASSLKTPGQYEQYF
cdr3_nt: TGCGCCAGCAGCCTGAAAACCCCGGGACAGTACGAGCAGTACTTC

clone_size: -
j_call: TRBJ1-5
d_call: TRBD1
v_call: TRBV12-3/TRBV12-4
cdr3_aa: CASSTGGPQPQHF
cdr3_nt: TGTGCCAGCTCGACAGGGGGCCCTCAGCCCCAGCATTTT

clone_size: -
j_call: TRBJ1-1
d_call: -
v_call: TRBV28
cdr3_aa: CASTPGGGTEAFF
cdr3_nt: TGTGCCAGCACCCCCGGGGGTGGCACTGAAGCTTTCTTT

clone_size: -
j_call: TRBJ1-1
d_call: -
v_call: TRBV5-5
cdr3_aa: CASSPFVSRALNTEAFF
cdr3_nt: TGTGCCAGCAGCCCGTTTGTTTCAAGGGCCCTGAACACTGAAGCTTTCTTT

clone_size: -
j_call: TRBJ1-1
d_call: TRBD1
v_call: TRBV27
cdr3_aa: CASTQTGGSTEAFF
cdr3_nt: TGTGCCAGCACCCAGACAGGGGGTAGTACTGAAGCTTTCTTT

clone_size: -
j_call: TRBJ2-7
d_call: -
v_call: TRBV7-9
cdr3_aa: CASSSPYEQYF
cdr3_nt: TGTGCCAGCAGCTCCCCCTACGAGCAGTACTTC

clone_size: -
j_call: TRBJ1-6
d_call: TRBD1
v_call: TRBV19
cdr3_aa: CASSIIGGQGNSPLHF
cdr3_nt: TGTGCCAGTAGTATAATAGGGGGACAGGGGAATTCACCCCTCCACTTT

clone_size: -
j_call: TRBJ2-3
d_call: TRBD2
v_call: TRBV30
cdr3_aa: CAWGLAGVTDTQYF
cdr3_nt: TGTGCCTGGGGACTAGCGGGGGTCACAGATACGCAGTATTTT

clone_size: -
j_call: TRBJ2-7
d_call: -
v_call: TRBV6-4
cdr3_aa: CASSDSGGVGEQYF
cdr3_nt: TGTGCCAGCAGTGACTCAGGGGGGGTAGGCGAGCAGTACTTC

clone_size: -
j_call: TRBJ2-1
d_call: -
v_call: TRBV28
cdr3_aa: CASSLGASYNEQFF
cdr3_nt: TGTGCCAGCAGTTTAGGGGCTAGCTACAATGAGCAGTTCTTC

clone_size: -
j_call: TRBJ2-1
d_call: TRBD2
v_call: TRBV27
cdr3_aa: CASSLTALAGINEQFF
cdr3_nt: TGTGCCAGCAGTTTAACCGCACTAGCGGGAATCAATGAGCAGTTCTTC

clone_size: -
j_call: TRBJ1-2
d_call: -
v_call: TRBV6-5
cdr3_aa: CASSYFRVEGYTF
cdr3_nt: TGTGCCAGCAGTTACTTCAGGGTCGAGGGCTACACCTTC

clone_size: -
j_call: TRBJ1-5
d_call: -
v_call: TRBV19
cdr3_aa: CASSMSRGSNQPQHF
cdr3_nt: TGTGCCAGTAGTATGAGCAGGGGTAGCAATCAGCCCCAGCATTTT

clone_size: once
j_call: TRBJ2-3
d_call: -
v_call: TRBV7-3
cdr3_aa: CASSLGRLDTQYF
cdr3_nt: TGTGCCAGCAGCTTAGGGAGGTTAGATACGCAGTATTTT

clone_size: -
j_call: TRBJ1-5
d_call: TRBD1
v_call: TRBV19
cdr3_aa: CASQRDSRAGPQHF
cdr3_nt: TGTGCCAGCCAACGGGACAGTCGTGCGGGGCCCCAGCATTTT

clone_size: once
j_call: TRBJ1-1
d_call: -
v_call: TRBV9
cdr3_aa: CASSVAEQGVAFF
cdr3_nt: TGTGCCAGCAGCGTAGCCGAACAGGGTGTAGCTTTCTTT

clone_size: -
j_call: TRBJ2-1
d_call: TRBD1
v_call: TRBV6-4
cdr3_aa: CASSTSGTGGNEQFF
cdr3_nt: TGTGCCAGCAGCACCTCCGGGACAGGGGGGAATGAGCAGTTCTTC

clone_size: -
j_call: TRBJ2-4
d_call: TRBD1
v_call: TRBV6-5
cdr3_aa: CASGFGQGSNIQYF
cdr3_nt: TGTGCCAGCGGATTCGGACAGGGGTCCAACATTCAGTACTTC

clone_size: -
j_call: TRBJ2-2
d_call: -
v_call: TRBV4-1
cdr3_aa: CASSQVQGSDTGELFF
cdr3_nt: TGCGCCAGCAGCCAAGTCCAGGGTTCGGACACCGGGGAGCTGTTTTTT

clone_size: -
j_call: TRBJ2-2
d_call: -
v_call: TRBV27
cdr3_aa: CASSFNTGELFF
cdr3_nt: TGTGCCAGCAGTTTTAACACCGGGGAGCTGTTTTTT

clone_size: -
j_call: TRBJ1-3
d_call: -
v_call: TRBV25-1
cdr3_aa: CASSESPYASGNTIYF
cdr3_nt: TGTGCCAGCAGTGAATCCCCTTACGCCTCTGGAAACACCATATATTTT

clone_size: few
j_call: TRBJ2-7
d_call: -
v_call: TRBV5-4
cdr3_aa: CASSRQGGNYEQYF
cdr3_nt: TGTGCCAGCAGCCGACAGGGAGGGAACTACGAGCAGTACTTC

clone_size: -
j_call: TRBJ1-3
d_call: -
v_call: TRBV2
cdr3_aa: CASSGGPGNTIYF
cdr3_nt: TGTGCCAGCAGTGGAGGGCCTGGAAACACCATATATTTT

clone_size: -
j_call: TRBJ1-5
d_call: -
v_call: TRBV6-5
cdr3_aa: CASSKHSDNQPQHF
cdr3_nt: TGTGCCAGCAGTAAACACAGTGACAATCAGCCCCAGCATTTT

clone_size: -
j_call: TRBJ1-2
d_call: -
v_call: TRBV7-8
cdr3_aa: CASSLAWTDPGDYGYTF
cdr3_nt: TGTGCCAGCAGCTTAGCTTGGACAGACCCCGGGGACTATGGCTACACCTTC

clone_size: once
j_call: TRBJ2-3
d_call: -
v_call: TRBV6-1
cdr3_aa: CASSEQASSTDTQYF
cdr3_nt: TGTGCCAGCAGTGAACAAGCATCTAGCACAGATACGCAGTATTTT

clone_size: -
j_call: TRBJ1-3
d_call: -
v_call: TRBV7-2
cdr3_aa: CASSLPLAHRSGNTIYF
cdr3_nt: TGTGCCAGCAGCTTACCCCTCGCCCATAGGTCTGGAAACACCATATATTTT

clone_size: -
j_call: TRBJ2-7
d_call: -
v_call: TRBV27
cdr3_aa: CASSLSLTDRGRKEQYF
cdr3_nt: TGTGCCAGCAGTTTATCCCTGACTGATCGGGGACGGAAGGAGCAGTACTTC

clone_size: once
j_call: TRBJ1-3
d_call: -
v_call: TRBV11-3
cdr3_aa: CASSLRGTFTSKGSGNTIYF
cdr3_nt: TGTGCCAGCAGCTTAAGAGGGACATTCACTTCCAAGGGCTCTGGAAACACCATATATTTT

clone_size: -
j_call: TRBJ2-7
d_call: -
v_call: TRBV6-5
cdr3_aa: CASSYSGLDYEQYF
cdr3_nt: TGTGCCAGCAGTTATTCCGGGTTGGACTACGAGCAGTACTTC

clone_size: medium-sized
j_call: TRBJ2-3
d_call: -
v_call: TRBV30
cdr3_aa: CAWTLSGPGDTQYF
cdr3_nt: TGTGCCTGGACTTTGAGCGGCCCAGGAGATACGCAGTATTTT